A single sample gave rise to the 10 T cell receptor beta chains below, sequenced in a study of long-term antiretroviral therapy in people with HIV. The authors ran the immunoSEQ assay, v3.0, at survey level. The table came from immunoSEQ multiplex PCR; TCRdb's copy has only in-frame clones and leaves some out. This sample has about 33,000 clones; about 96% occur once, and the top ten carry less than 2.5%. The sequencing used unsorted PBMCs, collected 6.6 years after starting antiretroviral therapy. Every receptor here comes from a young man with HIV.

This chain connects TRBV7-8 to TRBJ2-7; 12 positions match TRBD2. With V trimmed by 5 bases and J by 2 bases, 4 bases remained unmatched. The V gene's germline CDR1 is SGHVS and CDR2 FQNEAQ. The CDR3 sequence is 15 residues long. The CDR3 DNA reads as TGTGCCAGCAGCCAGACTAGCGGGGGAACCTACGAGCAGTACTTC. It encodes CASSQTSGGTYEQYF. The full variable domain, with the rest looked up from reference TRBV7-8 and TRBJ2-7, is GAGVSQSPRYKVAKRGQDVALRCDPISGHVSLFWYQQALGQGPEFLTYFQNEAQLDKSGLPSDRFFAERPEGSVSTLKIQRTQQEDSAVYLCASSQTSGGTYEQYFGPGTRLTVT.

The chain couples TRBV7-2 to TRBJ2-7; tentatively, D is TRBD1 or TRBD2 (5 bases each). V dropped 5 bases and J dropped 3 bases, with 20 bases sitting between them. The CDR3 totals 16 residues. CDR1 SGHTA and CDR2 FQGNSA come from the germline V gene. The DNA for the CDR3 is TGTGCCAGCAGCAAAGGCATGGGACGTACAGTCTACGAGCAGTACTTC. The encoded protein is CASSKGMGRTVYEQYF. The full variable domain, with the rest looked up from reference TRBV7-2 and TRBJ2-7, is GAGVSQSPSNKVTEKGKDVELRCDPISGHTALYWYRQSLGQGLEFLIYFQGNSAPDKSGLPSDRFSAERTGGSVSTLTIQRTQQEDSAVYLCASSKGMGRTVYEQYFGPGTRLTVT.

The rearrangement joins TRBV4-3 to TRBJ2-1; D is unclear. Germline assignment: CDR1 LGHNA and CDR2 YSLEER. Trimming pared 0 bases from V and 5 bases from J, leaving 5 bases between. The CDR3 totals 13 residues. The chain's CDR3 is CASSQDPDNEQFF. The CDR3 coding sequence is TGCGCCAGCAGCCAAGATCCAGACAATGAGCAGTTCTTC.

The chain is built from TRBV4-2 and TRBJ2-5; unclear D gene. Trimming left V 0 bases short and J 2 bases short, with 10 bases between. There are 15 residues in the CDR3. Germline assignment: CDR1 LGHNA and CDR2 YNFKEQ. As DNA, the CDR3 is TGTGCCAGCAGCCAAGAAGGCCATGAACAAGAGACCCAGTACTTC. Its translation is CASSQEGHEQETQYF.

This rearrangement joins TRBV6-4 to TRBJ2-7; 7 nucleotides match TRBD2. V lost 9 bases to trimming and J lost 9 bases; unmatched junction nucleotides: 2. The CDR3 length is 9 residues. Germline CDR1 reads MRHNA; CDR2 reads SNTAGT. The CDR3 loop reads CARGGWQYF. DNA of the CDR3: TGTGCCAGGGGAGGGTGGCAGTACTTC.

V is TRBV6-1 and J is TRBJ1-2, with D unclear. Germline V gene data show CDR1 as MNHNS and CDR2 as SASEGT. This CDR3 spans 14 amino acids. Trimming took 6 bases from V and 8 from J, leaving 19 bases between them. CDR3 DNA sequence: TGTGCCAGCAGCCAGACTCCAGGTGCTAGCGGCTACACCTTC. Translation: CASSQTPGASGYTF.

As DNA, the CDR3 is TGTGCCAGCAGCTTAGTATGGCAGTCCACAGATACGCAGTATTTT. Translating it yields CASSLVWQSTDTQYF. This chain connects TRBV7-2 to TRBJ2-3; D is unresolved. The CDR3 runs to 15 residues. The germline gives CDR1 SGHTA, CDR2 FQGNSA. The V end was cut by 1 base, the J end by 2 bases, with 10 bases between.

Here the CDR3 DNA reads TGTGCCAGCAGTTATGGTGGTTTAAGCGAGCAGTACTTC. Its translation: CASSYGGLSEQYF. The chain recombines TRBV6-5 with TRBJ2-7; no definite D call. V lost 3 bases to trimming and J lost 6 bases, with 12 bases between them. The CDR3 length is 13 residues. The germline V gene encodes CDR1 MNHEY and CDR2 SVGAGI.

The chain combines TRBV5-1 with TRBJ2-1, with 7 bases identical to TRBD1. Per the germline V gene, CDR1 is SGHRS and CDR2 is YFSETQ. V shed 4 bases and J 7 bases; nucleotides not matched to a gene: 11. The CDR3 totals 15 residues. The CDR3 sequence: CASSQSATGDNEQFF. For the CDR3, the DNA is TGCGCCAGCAGCCAGTCCGCTACAGGGGATAATGAGCAGTTCTTC.

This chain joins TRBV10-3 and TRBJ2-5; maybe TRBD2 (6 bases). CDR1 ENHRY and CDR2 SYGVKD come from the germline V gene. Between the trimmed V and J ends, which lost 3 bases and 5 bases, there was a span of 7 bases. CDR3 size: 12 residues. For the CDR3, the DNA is TGTGCCATCAGTGAACGGGGGGAGACCCAGTACTTC. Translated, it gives CAISERGETQYF.